The rows below give T cell receptor beta chains drawn from one sample of a study of OX40 agonist ivuxolimab in advanced cancers. The repertoire was sequenced with immunoSEQ multiplex PCR; TCRdb's copy has only in-frame clones and lacks some. This table holds around 75,000 clones, roughly 86% found once. The specimen was CD4+ or CD8+ T cells sorted from blood, collected in a trial of the OX40 agonist ivuxolimab. The source is an adult with an advanced solid tumor such as melanoma, head and neck, liver or kidney cancer. Both conserved end residues are part of each CDR3. D genes are given only for firm matches. The size entry is marked missing in some rows and otherwise reads once, few, many or a size class.

v_gene	d_gene	abundance	j_gene	CDR3aa	CDR3nt
TRBV6-4	TRBD1	-	TRBJ2-1	CASSDSGTGEYEQFF	TGTGCCAGCAGTGACTCAGGGACAGGGGAATATGAGCAGTTCTTC
TRBV30	TRBD1	-	TRBJ1-3	CAWTMTGSGNTIYF	TGTGCCTGGACCATGACAGGGTCTGGAAACACCATATATTTT
TRBV19	TRBD1	-	TRBJ2-6	CASSDRDRPSIGANVLTF	TGTGCCAGTAGCGACCGGGACAGGCCCTCTATTGGGGCCAACGTCCTGACTTTC
TRBV29-1	-	-	TRBJ1-5	CSVDQGADQPQHF	TGCAGCGTTGATCAGGGCGCCGATCAGCCCCAGCATTTT
TRBV11-2	-	-	TRBJ2-1	CASSPDGYNEQFF	TGTGCCAGCAGCCCAGACGGCTACAATGAGCAGTTCTTC
TRBV5-5	TRBD2	-	TRBJ2-1	CASSIGLAGMQFF	TGTGCCAGCAGCATAGGACTAGCGGGGATGCAGTTCTTC
TRBV19	-	-	TRBJ1-5	CASSLTGDGNQPQHF	TGTGCCAGTAGTCTCACAGGAGACGGCAATCAGCCCCAGCATTTT
TRBV6-1	-	-	TRBJ2-7	CASRVRGEQYF	TGTGCCAGCAGGGTTAGAGGGGAGCAGTACTTC
TRBV6-5	TRBD1	-	TRBJ1-6	CASSGQGAGSPLHF	TGTGCCAGCAGTGGACAGGGGGCCGGCTCACCCCTCCACTTT
TRBV11-3	TRBD1	-	TRBJ1-1	CASSLRDRTEAFF	TGTGCCAGCAGCTTACGGGACAGGACCGAAGCTTTCTTT
TRBV30	-	-	TRBJ1-5	CAWTPGEDQPQHF	TGTGCCTGGACACCAGGGGAGGACCAGCCCCAGCATTTT
TRBV19	-	-	TRBJ2-3	CASHRSGGTDTQYF	TGTGCCAGTCACCGATCGGGAGGCACAGATACGCAGTATTTT
TRBV7-8	TRBD1	-	TRBJ2-5	CASSPRMGTAETQYF	TGTGCCAGCAGTCCCCGTATGGGGACAGCAGAGACCCAGTACTTC
TRBV5-6	-	-	TRBJ1-5	CASSLVGDSGNQPQHF	TGTGCCAGCAGCTTGGTGGGGGACTCAGGCAATCAGCCCCAGCATTTT
TRBV30	-	-	TRBJ1-3	CAWSGTPSGNTIYF	TGTGCCTGGAGTGGGACCCCTTCTGGAAACACCATATATTTT
TRBV5-1	TRBD2	-	TRBJ2-3	CASSLGSGGAGTQYF	TGCGCCAGCAGCTTGGGTAGCGGGGGGGCCGGAACGCAGTATTTT
TRBV7-9	TRBD2	-	TRBJ2-7	CASSLGPTGTSGRGKYF	TGTGCCAGCAGCTTAGGGCCGACCGGGACTAGCGGGAGGGGGAAGTACTTC
TRBV10-3	-	-	TRBJ1-2	CAISDRTVLFGGYTF	TGTGCCATCAGTGATAGGACAGTCCTATTCGGAGGCTACACCTTC
TRBV5-1	-	-	TRBJ2-3	CASSLGLGGDTQYF	TGCGCCAGCAGCCTTGGACTCGGCGGGGATACGCAGTATTTT
TRBV2	TRBD1	-	TRBJ2-5	CASSERTGWGETQYF	TGTGCCAGCAGCGAAAGGACAGGGTGGGGGGAGACCCAGTACTTC
TRBV23-1	-	few	TRBJ2-6	CASSQSRESGANVLTF	TGCGCCAGCAGTCAATCACGGGAATCTGGGGCCAACGTCCTGACTTTC
TRBV4-1	-	-	TRBJ1-2	CASSLAPGDYGYTF	TGCGCCAGCAGCCTAGCGCCCGGAGACTATGGCTACACCTTC
TRBV15	-	-	TRBJ1-4	CATSRVVDEKLFF	TGTGCCACCAGCAGAGTAGTGGATGAAAAACTGTTTTTT
TRBV6-1	TRBD1	-	TRBJ1-5	CASTRQGSGNQPQHF	TGTGCCAGCACCCGACAGGGGTCGGGCAATCAGCCCCAGCATTTT
TRBV5-1	-	once	TRBJ2-1	CASSWSAGAGEEEQFF	TGCGCCAGCAGCTGGAGTGCGGGGGCCGGGGAGGAGGAGCAGTTCTTC
TRBV6-4	-	-	TRBJ2-2	CASSRTATGELFF	TGTGCCAGCAGCCGGACGGCGACCGGGGAGCTGTTTTTT
TRBV5-1	-	-	TRBJ1-3	CASSLGGNSGNTIYF	TGCGCCAGCAGCTTGGGGGGTAACTCTGGAAACACCATATATTTT
TRBV6-5	-	once	TRBJ1-2	CASSPSHYGYTF	TGTGCCAGCAGTCCCTCTCACTATGGCTACACCTTC
TRBV6-1	-	-	TRBJ2-7	CASRERLYEQYF	TGTGCCAGCCGCGAGCGGCTCTACGAGCAGTACTTC
TRBV7-2	TRBD2	-	TRBJ2-1	CASSFSGTSGYNEQFF	TGTGCCAGCAGCTTTTCCGGGACTAGCGGTTACAATGAGCAGTTCTTC
TRBV15	-	-	TRBJ1-3	CATSRGGAAGGNTIYF	TGTGCCACCAGCAGAGGGGGGGCCGCGGGAGGAAACACCATATATTTT
TRBV5-1	TRBD1	-	TRBJ1-2	CASSPGQGGRFNYGYTF	TGCGCCAGCAGCCCTGGACAGGGGGGCCGGTTTAACTATGGCTACACCTTC
TRBV7-9	-	-	TRBJ2-3	CASSLLGADTQYF	TGTGCCAGCAGCTTACTGGGGGCAGATACGCAGTATTTT
TRBV5-1	-	-	TRBJ2-2	CASSYDRTGELFF	TGCGCCAGCAGCTATGACAGGACCGGGGAGCTGTTTTTT
TRBV11-3	-	-	TRBJ1-1	CASSPRAGNTEAFF	TGTGCCAGCAGCCCCCGGGCAGGGAACACTGAAGCTTTCTTT
TRBV7-9	-	-	TRBJ2-4	CASSPDAAIQYF	TGTGCCAGCAGCCCAGATGCGGCCATTCAGTACTTC
TRBV19	-	-	TRBJ1-5	CASRWEGSNQPQHF	TGTGCCTCGCGGTGGGAAGGGAGCAATCAGCCCCAGCATTTT
TRBV6-6	-	-	TRBJ1-5	CASSYPQSAQHF	TGTGCCAGCAGTTATCCCCAATCGGCCCAGCATTTT
TRBV5-5	-	-	TRBJ2-7	CASSLDSEPYEQYF	TGTGCCAGCAGCTTGGACAGTGAGCCCTACGAGCAGTACTTC
TRBV7-2	TRBD2	-	TRBJ2-7	CASSRETSGYEQYF	TGTGCCAGCAGCCGAGAGACTAGCGGCTACGAGCAGTACTTC
TRBV5-1	-	-	TRBJ1-1	CASSSAPNTEAFF	TGCGCCAGCAGCTCGGCCCCAAACACTGAAGCTTTCTTT
TRBV2	TRBD1	once	TRBJ2-3	CASSDWDRGSTDTQYF	TGTGCCAGCAGCGACTGGGACAGGGGAAGCACAGATACGCAGTATTTT
TRBV18	TRBD1	-	TRBJ2-5	CASSPLGTEILETQYF	TGTGCCAGCTCACCACTGGGGACAGAGATACTAGAGACCCAGTACTTC
TRBV28	-	-	TRBJ2-7	CASSGGGQGRRRTSGTREQYF	TGTGCCAGCAGTGGGGGGGGACAGGGTCGAAGAAGGACTAGCGGCACTAGAGAGCAGTACTTC
TRBV2	-	-	TRBJ2-2	CASRITGGVGELFF	TGTGCCAGCAGGATTACAGGAGGGGTCGGGGAGCTGTTTTTT
TRBV29-1	-	once	TRBJ1-4	CSVVGVGNEKLFF	TGCAGCGTCGTGGGGGTGGGTAATGAAAAACTGTTTTTT
TRBV27	-	-	TRBJ1-4	CASRSWVGEKLFF	TGTGCCAGCAGGTCCTGGGTCGGTGAAAAACTGTTTTTT
TRBV5-6	-	-	TRBJ2-3	CASSAGRVPQYF	TGTGCCAGCAGCGCGGGCCGGGTTCCGCAGTATTTT
TRBV29-1	TRBD2	-	TRBJ2-1	CSVEGALAAQLFF	TGCAGCGTTGAAGGGGCACTAGCGGCCCAACTGTTCTTC
TRBV6-1	-	-	TRBJ2-7	CASSEVGSYEQYF	TGTGCCAGCAGTGAAGTAGGCAGCTACGAGCAGTACTTC